Listed below are T cell receptor beta chains from one sample, sequenced in a study of blood T cell repertoires in COVID-19. Clones were read by immunoSEQ multiplex PCR, and TCRdb kept only the in-frame ones, dropping some. The table records tens of thousands of clones, over 75% of them present only once. The source material was peripheral blood. The receptors here all came from a human donor with active COVID-19. The donor label of this sample is uncertain. Both conserved end residues are part of each CDR3. The D gene is left open where the match is weak. Size is stated for part of the rows, as once, few or many counts, or as a class when the clone is expanded.

D: TRBD2
J: TRBJ2-1
V: TRBV7-3
size: -
CDR3: CASSSLPITSGRIHEQFF
DNA: TGTGCCAGCAGCTCCCTCCCGATAACTAGCGGGAGGATCCATGAGCAGTTCTTC

D: -
J: TRBJ2-5
V: TRBV18
size: -
CDR3: CASSRLQDPQETQYF
DNA: TGTGCCAGCTCACGCTTACAGGATCCTCAAGAGACCCAGTACTTC

D: -
J: TRBJ2-3
V: TRBV27
size: -
CDR3: CASILAGTDTQYF
DNA: TGTGCCAGCATCCTAGCAGGCACAGATACGCAGTATTTT

D: TRBD2
J: TRBJ2-7
V: TRBV5-1
size: -
CDR3: CASSSTGTSNEQYF
DNA: TGCGCCAGCAGCTCTACCGGGACTAGCAACGAGCAGTACTTC

D: -
J: TRBJ1-2
V: TRBV4-3
size: -
CDR3: CASSQDIDYGYTF
DNA: TGCGCCAGCAGCCAAGATATCGACTATGGCTACACCTTC

D: TRBD1
J: TRBJ1-1
V: TRBV5-1
size: -
CDR3: CASSPGQGAMHKDFF
DNA: TGCGCCAGCAGCCCCGGACAGGGGGCTATGCATAAGGATTTCTTT

D: -
J: TRBJ2-5
V: TRBV5-1
size: -
CDR3: CASSVQGMETQYF
DNA: TGCGCCAGCAGCGTTCAGGGGATGGAGACCCAGTACTTC

D: -
J: TRBJ1-1
V: TRBV5-1
size: -
CDR3: CASSLVRGMNTEAFF
DNA: TGCGCCAGCAGCCTGGTCAGGGGCATGAACACTGAAGCTTTCTTT

D: TRBD1
J: TRBJ2-1
V: TRBV11-3
size: -
CDR3: CASSLETGGKNEQFF
DNA: TGTGCCAGCAGCTTAGAGACAGGGGGCAAGAATGAGCAGTTCTTC

D: -
J: TRBJ2-7
V: TRBV19
size: -
CDR3: CASSMRRDSAVDF
DNA: TGTGCCAGTAGTATGCGGAGAGACAGCGCAGTGGACTTC

D: TRBD2
J: TRBJ2-7
V: TRBV18
size: once
CDR3: CASSPGGTSDEQYF
DNA: TGTGCCAGCTCACCAGGAGGGACTAGCGACGAGCAGTACTTC

D: -
J: TRBJ1-4
V: TRBV2
size: -
CDR3: CASSEAYATNEKLFF
DNA: TGTGCCAGCAGTGAGGCATACGCAACTAATGAAAAACTGTTTTTT

D: -
J: TRBJ1-3
V: TRBV9
size: -
CDR3: CASSVQGQENTIYF
DNA: TGTGCCAGCAGCGTGCAGGGTCAAGAAAACACCATATATTTT

D: -
J: TRBJ1-1
V: TRBV5-5
size: -
CDR3: CASSFVSTVTTEAFF
DNA: TGTGCCAGCAGCTTTGTCTCGACAGTAACCACTGAAGCTTTCTTT